Below are 27 T cell receptor beta chains sequenced from a single sample in a study of T-cell memory formation after mild COVID-19 (dated by TCRdb to 2020 to 2022). Library preparation used 5' RACE. Sequenced using an Illumina NovaSeq 6000. TCRdb ran its own pipeline on the public reads, namely fastp trimming at Q25 and MiXCR clone calling, and kept in-frame beta chains. Here each entry gathers all rows of one CDR3 protein and keeps the most common genes and DNA. This sample has about 470,000 distinct CDR3 sequences in its table, and 20% to 25% of those were observed once. Jointly, the top ten make up around 12% of the sample. Sequenced input: PBMCs or a T cell subset sorted from them (not recorded which). All receptors come from an adult woman who had mild COVID-19 (a few samples of this study predate the infection). The sample titles of this study are shuffled in the database, so cell type and time point are left out; the donor was told from shared clones.

In this sample, this clonotype turned up a few times. The chain couples TRBV10-3 to TRBJ2-1; D is undetermined. Germline V CDR1 and CDR2: ENHRY, SYGVKD. V lost 7 bases and J lost 0, with 16 bases in between. The CDR3 spans 16 residues. The CDR3 DNA sequence: TGTGCCATCACGGCCTCCGACCGTAGCTCCTACAATGAGCAGTTCTTC. Translated: CAITASDRSSYNEQFF.

The J gene is TRBJ2-3, the V gene TRBV7-9; D is perhaps TRBD2 (5 bases). Trimming removed 0 bases at V and 4 bases at J, with 11 bases between. CDR1 and CDR2 from the germline V gene are SEHNR and FQNEAQ (reference sequence). The CDR3 totals 15 residues. The CDR3 reads CASSLAPSPADTQYF. Here the CDR3 DNA reads TGTGCCAGCAGCTTAGCCCCTAGCCCCGCAGATACGCAGTATTTT.

This clonotype was counted ten times or more. The chain links TRBV7-9 to TRBJ2-3, with 11 nucleotides matching TRBD2. CDR1 is SEHNR, CDR2 FQNEAQ, per germline (reference sequence). J lost 1 base, V lost 5 bases, and 2 bases had no gene match. The CDR3 contains 15 residues. CDR3 sequence reads: CASSELAGGTDTQYF. In DNA, the CDR3 is TGTGCCAGCAGCGAACTAGCGGGAGGCACAGATACGCAGTATTTT.

V usage is TRBV6-5 and J usage is TRBJ2-2; D perhaps matches TRBD1 (6 bases). Germline CDR1 is MNHEY and CDR2 is SVGAGI. The CDR3 is 14 residues long. Trimming took off 7 bases at V and 4 bases at J, with 13 bases between the two ends. DNA of the CDR3: TGTGCCAGCACCCCCACAGGGAGCACCGGGGAGCTGTTTTTT. Protein: CASTPTGSTGELFF.

The gene calls are TRBV7-9 and TRBJ2-2; D is unclear. This CDR3 region has 16 residues. CDR1 is SEHNR and CDR2 is FQNEAQ in the germline V gene (reference sequence). The ends were cut back, 3 bases at V and 0 bases at J, with 11 bases in the middle. CDR3 nucleotide sequence: TGTGCCAGCAGCTTGCGTGCCGGGCCGAACACCGGGGAGCTGTTTTTT. As protein: CASSLRAGPNTGELFF.

In its sample, this clonotype was seen a few times. This rearrangement joins TRBV20-1 to TRBJ2-5; TRBD1 or TRBD2 may be the D gene (6 bases each). The CDR3 is 13 amino acids. Germline-derived CDR1 and CDR2 are DFQATT and SNEGSKA (reference sequence). V gave up 1 base and J gave up 4 bases, with 10 bases separating them. CDR3 coding DNA: TGCAGTGCTAGAGGGAGGGGGAGAGAGACCCAGTACTTC. Translation gives CSARGRGRETQYF.

This clonotype was observed a few times. This chain joins TRBV6-5 and TRBJ2-1; TRBD1 aligns across 7 bases. The V and J ends lost 2 bases and 4 bases, in that order; junction bases with no gene match: 2. This CDR3 spans 14 amino acids. The germline V gene has CDR1 MNHEY and CDR2 SVGAGI. CDR3 nucleotides: TGTGCCAGCAGTTACGGGGACAGTTACAATGAGCAGTTCTTC. It codes for CASSYGDSYNEQFF.

The rearrangement joins TRBV7-6 to TRBJ1-3; D is undetermined. Between the trimmed V and J ends, which lost 4 bases and 1 base, there was a span of 8 bases. The CDR3 runs 14 residues. Per the germline V gene, CDR1 is SGHVS and CDR2 is FNYEAQ. CDR3 in DNA: TGTGCCAGCAGCTCGCAGATGTCTGGAAACACCATATATTTT. It codes for CASSSQMSGNTIYF. The complete variable domain, with remaining parts taken from reference TRBV7-6 and TRBJ1-3, reads GAGVSQSPRYKVTKRGQDVALRCDPISGHVSLYWYRQALGQGPEFLTYFNYEAQQDKSGLPNDRFSAERPEGSISTLTIQRTEQRDSAMYRCASSSQMSGNTIYFGEGSWLTVV.

The chain has TRBV10-3 and TRBJ2-1, with a possible D match to TRBD1 (5 bases). V lost 7 bases and J 5 bases, leaving 15 bases between the germline ends. The CDR3 has 14 residues. Germline V CDR1 and CDR2: ENHRY, SYGVKD. CDR3 DNA sequence: TGTGCCATCACCCCAGGGTCGAGGAACAATGAGCAGTTCTTC. This codes for CAITPGSRNNEQFF.

This clonotype has only a few counts. The rearrangement links TRBV5-1 to TRBJ2-7; no clear D gene. Germline CDR1 reads SGHRS; CDR2 reads YFSETQ. With 7 bases removed from V and 1 base from J, the gap between germline ends came to 15 bases. The CDR3 runs 14 residues. CDR3 DNA: TGCGCCAGCGCCTCAACCGTGGGTTCCTACGAGCAGTACTTC. Its translation: CASASTVGSYEQYF.

The sample holds a few counts of this clonotype. The chain employs TRBV29-1 and TRBJ1-5; D unclear. Deletions cut 1 base from V and 4 bases from J, with 5 bases between. Germline assignment: CDR1 SQVTM and CDR2 ANQGSEA. The CDR3 runs 12 residues. The CDR3 spells CSVEVENQPQHF. The CDR3 DNA reads as TGCAGCGTTGAAGTAGAGAATCAGCCCCAGCATTTT.

The rearrangement joins TRBV5-1 to TRBJ2-5, with TRBD2 matching over 7 bases. Germline V CDR1 and CDR2: SGHRS, YFSETQ. The CDR3 has 16 amino acids. V trimming: 0 bases; J trimming: 5 bases; junction bases outside the gene matches: 10. Written as DNA, the CDR3 is TGCGCCAGCAGCTTGGGTGCGGGAGCAGGCTTGGAGACCCAGTACTTC. Encoded protein: CASSLGAGAGLETQYF.

The chain carries TRBV12-3 or TRBV12-4 and TRBJ1-5; D possibly corresponds to TRBD1 (6 bases). V lost 5 bases and J lost 2, with 13 bases in between. This CDR3 spans 15 amino acids. The CDR3: CASSPNRAGNQPQHF. As DNA, the CDR3 is TGTGCCAGCAGTCCGAACAGGGCTGGCAATCAGCCCCAGCATTTT.

This clonotype was seen a few times. V usage is TRBV3-1 and J usage is TRBJ1-1, with 7 bases identical to TRBD1. With 4 bases clipped from V and 7 bases from J, the junction kept 12 bases outside the gene matches. Germline lookup yields CDR1 LGHDT and CDR2 YNNKEL (reference sequence). The CDR3 sequence is 15 residues long. CDR3 coding DNA: TGTGCCAGCAGCCGATCTGAGACAGGGAGGGGTGAAGCTTTCTTT. Protein sequence: CASSRSETGRGEAFF.

The table lists this clonotype with a few counts. The CDR3 region has the DNA TGTGCCAGCACGAGCTTAGGACTAAGTGGGTCTCACATGAACACTGAAGCTTTCTTT. This encodes CASTSLGLSGSHMNTEAFF. The chain recombines TRBV5-4 with TRBJ1-1; D unresolved. Germline V gene data show CDR1 as SGHNT and CDR2 as YYREEE (reference sequence). Between the trimmed V and J ends, which lost 6 bases and 0 bases, there was a span of 27 bases. The CDR3 contains 19 residues.

The gene calls are TRBV29-1 and TRBJ1-2; weak D call: TRBD1 (5 bases). The germline V gene encodes CDR1 SQVTM and CDR2 ANQGSEA. V lost 0 bases, J lost 4 bases, and 9 bases lay in between. The CDR3 covers 13 residues. CDR3 bases: TGCAGCGTTGAAGATTTGGGGCCCTATGGCTACACCTTC. This encodes CSVEDLGPYGYTF. The full variable domain, rest sourced from reference TRBV29-1 and TRBJ1-2, is SAVISQKPSRDICQRGTSLTIQCQVDSQVTMMFWYRQQPGQSLTLIATANQGSEATYESGFVIDKFPISRPNLTFSTLTVSNMSPEDSSIYLCSVEDLGPYGYTFGSGTRLTVV.

This rearrangement joins TRBV6-2 or TRBV6-3 to TRBJ2-7, with 10 bases lining up with TRBD2. Germline assignment: CDR1 MNHEY and CDR2 SVGEGT. The CDR3 covers 13 residues. The V segment lost 10 bases and the J segment 4 bases; nucleotides outside the gene matches: 7. CDR3 sequence: CATASGSWYEQYF. CDR3 DNA: TGTGCCACCGCTAGCGGGAGTTGGTACGAGCAGTACTTC.

This clonotype appeared a few times. This chain connects TRBV12-3 or TRBV12-4 to TRBJ2-5; possibly TRBD1 for D (6 bases). Trimming removed 5 bases from V and 1 base from J, with 11 bases in between. The CDR3 covers 14 residues. CDR3 residues: CASSRTEGQETQYF. CDR3 nucleotides: TGTGCCAGCAGTAGGACAGAGGGCCAAGAGACCCAGTACTTC.

The rearrangement uses TRBV29-1 and TRBJ1-3; 8 positions match TRBD1. The CDR3 extends over 15 amino acids. The germline V gene encodes CDR1 SQVTM and CDR2 ANQGSEA. The V gene end was trimmed by 4 bases and the J gene end by 4 bases; junction bases not matched to a gene: 9. In nucleotides, the CDR3 is TGCAGCGTTGGGGGACGGACAGGGCAAGGAAACACCATATATTTT. Translating gives CSVGGRTGQGNTIYF. Combining the CDR3 with reference TRBV29-1 and TRBJ1-3 gives the whole variable domain SAVISQKPSRDICQRGTSLTIQCQVDSQVTMMFWYRQQPGQSLTLIATANQGSEATYESGFVIDKFPISRPNLTFSTLTVSNMSPEDSSIYLCSVGGRTGQGNTIYFGEGSWLTVV.

The rearrangement joins TRBV29-1 to TRBJ2-1; D is uncertain. The CDR3 covers 14 residues. The germline V gene encodes CDR1 SQVTM and CDR2 ANQGSEA. The V end lost 2 bases, the J end lost 5 bases, and 13 bases lay between the germline ends. CDR3: CSVENGFTDNEQFF. As DNA, the CDR3 is TGCAGCGTTGAAAATGGGTTTACGGACAATGAGCAGTTCTTC.

This clonotype was seen many times. The rearrangement joins TRBV15 to TRBJ2-7; D unresolved. Germline V lookup: CDR1 LNHNV, CDR2 YYDKDF (reference sequence). Trimming pared 3 bases from V and 7 bases from J, leaving 10 bases between. This CDR3 is 12 amino acids long. The CDR3: CATSSDRKEQYF. The CDR3 DNA reads TGTGCCACCAGCAGTGACCGGAAGGAGCAGTACTTC.

This clonotype was seen only a few times. V is TRBV24-1 and J is TRBJ2-5; D is undetermined. V lost 4 bases and J 0 bases, leaving 5 bases between the germline ends. In germline, CDR1 is KGHDR, CDR2 SFDVKD. There are 13 residues in the CDR3. DNA for the CDR3: TGTGCCACCAGTGACTCGTACCAAGAGACCCAGTACTTC. It specifies CATSDSYQETQYF.

The V and J genes are TRBV12-3 or TRBV12-4 and TRBJ2-3; TRBD2 matches at 8 bases. The CDR3 runs 14 residues. J was trimmed by 5 bases and V by 0 bases; bases with no gene match: 1. The CDR3 region is CASSLAGGEDTQYF. The DNA of the CDR3 is TGTGCCAGCAGTTTAGCCGGGGGGGAAGATACGCAGTATTTT.

In its sample, this clonotype was seen a few times. The V gene is TRBV5-1, the J gene TRBJ1-1, with unresolved D. V was clipped by 0 bases and J by 2 bases, with 11 bases between them. There are 15 residues in the CDR3. CDR1 and CDR2 (germline): SGHRS, YFSETQ. The DNA for the CDR3 is TGCGCCAGCAGCTTGGCCATGGCAGGTAACACTGAAGCTTTCTTT. Translating it yields CASSLAMAGNTEAFF.

This clonotype was found a few times. The J gene is TRBJ2-5, the V gene TRBV7-9; D ambiguous. V lost 5 bases and J 0 bases, leaving 7 bases between the germline ends. This CDR3 spans 13 amino acids. CDR1 is SEHNR, CDR2 FQNEAQ, per germline (reference sequence). This CDR3 reads CASSQAYQETQYF. The CDR3 DNA sequence: TGTGCCAGCAGCCAAGCGTACCAAGAGACCCAGTACTTC.

The chain combines TRBV7-2 with TRBJ2-7, with D possibly TRBD2 on 5 matching bases. The germline V and J ends were trimmed by 5 bases and 2 bases, with 16 bases remaining between them. Germline lookup yields CDR1 SGHTA and CDR2 FQGNSA. The CDR3 has 15 amino acids. DNA of the CDR3: TGTGCCAGCAGCGTAAGCTTGGACTGGACCTACGAGCAGTACTTC. Encoded protein: CASSVSLDWTYEQYF. The entire variable domain, with the rest obtained from reference TRBV7-2 and TRBJ2-7, is as follows: GAGVSQSPSNKVTEKGKDVELRCDPISGHTALYWYRQSLGQGLEFLIYFQGNSAPDKSGLPSDRFSAERTGGSVSTLTIQRTQQEDSAVYLCASSVSLDWTYEQYFGPGTRLTVT.

This chain uses TRBV20-1 with TRBJ1-5; 7 nucleotides align to TRBD1. The ends lost 5 bases at V and 0 bases at J; junction bases unmatched: 7. Germline CDR1 DFQATT, CDR2 SNEGSKA (reference sequence). This CDR3 comprises 15 residues. CDR3 bases: TGCAGTGCTCTCCGGGACAGCATTAGCAATCAGCCCCAGCATTTT. It translates to CSALRDSISNQPQHF.